The text below deals with one TCR beta chain. The study profiled TCR beta VDJ and CDR3 using genomic DNA as template. TCRdb recomputed calls from the reads with MiXCR, one row per CDR3 protein. The sample lists some 150,000 distinct CDR3 sequences; about two thirds were seen once. The sample comes from a study of CD8+CD57+ T cells in acquired aplastic anemia. Patients chosen for sequencing had shown CD8+CD57+ cell expansion by flow cytometry. The blood sampling took place in patients who had so far received no therapy. The sequence was collected from a human donor with aplastic anemia. Input material: sorted CD4+, CD8+, or CD8+CD57+ T cells (not recorded which) from PBMCs.

CDR3 residues: CASSFGEPYEQYF. In DNA form, the CDR3 reads TGTGCCAGCAGCTTTGGGGAACCCTACGAGCAGTACTTC. The chain joins TRBV7-6 to TRBJ2-7; the D is unclear. CDR1 SGHVS and CDR2 FNYEAQ come from the germline V gene. The CDR3 extends over 13 amino acids. The V and J ends lost 3 bases and 2 bases respectively, with 8 bases between them.